This T cell receptor beta chain was profiled in a study of OX40 agonist ivuxolimab in advanced cancers. Blood specimens came from baseline, cycle 4 day 1, and cycle 7 day 1. V lost 0 bases, J lost 8 bases, and 14 bases lay in between. CDR3 length: 15 amino acids. CDR1 SGDLS and CDR2 YYNGEE come from the germline V gene. Notes on the study in general: Expanded clones were, on average, more numerous in CD8+ T cells than in CD4+. Low normalized T-cell clonal expansion was also seen in some nonresponders.

TCRdb's table, derived via immunoSEQ multiplex PCR, lists solely in-frame clones and lacks some. The sample gives around 20,000 clones, around 91% of which show up once; around 49% is in the top ten. Points on this clone: Its antigen is unidentified.

The source of this sequence is an adult with an advanced solid tumor such as melanoma, head and neck, liver or kidney cancer. Here the sequenced sample was CD4+ or CD8+ T cells sorted from blood, taken in a trial of the OX40 agonist ivuxolimab. The chain has TRBV9 and TRBJ2-2; D unclear. CDR3 residues: CASSVARVSPGELFF. CDR3 nucleotides: TGTGCCAGCAGCGTAGCTCGAGTGTCACCGGGGGAGCTGTTTTTT.